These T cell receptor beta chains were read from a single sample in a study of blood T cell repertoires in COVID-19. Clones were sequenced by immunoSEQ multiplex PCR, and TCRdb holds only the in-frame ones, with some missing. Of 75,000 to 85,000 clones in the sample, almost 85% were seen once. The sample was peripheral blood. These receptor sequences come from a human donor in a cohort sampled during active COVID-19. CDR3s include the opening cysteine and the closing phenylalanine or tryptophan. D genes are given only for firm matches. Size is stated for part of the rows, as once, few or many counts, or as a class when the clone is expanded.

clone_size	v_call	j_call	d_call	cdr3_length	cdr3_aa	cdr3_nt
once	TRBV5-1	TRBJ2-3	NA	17	CASSLGVGDTSTDTQYF	TGCGCCAGCAGCTTGGGGGTAGGGGACACAAGCACAGATACGCAGTATTTT
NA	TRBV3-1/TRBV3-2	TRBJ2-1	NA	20	CASSQVSSRSGDRVAYEQFF	TGTGCCAGCAGCCAAGTTTCCTCTCGTAGCGGGGACAGGGTAGCCTATGAGCAGTTCTTC
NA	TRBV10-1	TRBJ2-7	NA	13	CASLTGRENEQYF	TGCGCCAGCCTTACAGGGAGGGAAAACGAGCAGTACTTC
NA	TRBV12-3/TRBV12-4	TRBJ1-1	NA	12	CASSGGRTEAFF	TGTGCCAGCAGTGGTGGGAGGACTGAAGCTTTCTTT
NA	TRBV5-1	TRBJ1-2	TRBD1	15	CASRGGTGGNYGYTF	TGCGCCAGCAGAGGCGGGACAGGGGGTAACTATGGCTACACCTTC
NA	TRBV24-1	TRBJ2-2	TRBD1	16	CATSDPGTGTTGELFF	TGTGCCACCAGTGATCCCGGGACAGGGACCACCGGGGAGCTGTTTTTT
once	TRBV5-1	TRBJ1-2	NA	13	CASSRGGDYGYTF	TGCGCCAGCAGTCGGGGAGGGGACTATGGCTACACCTTC
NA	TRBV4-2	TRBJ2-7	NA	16	CASSQESAGMAYEQYF	TGTGCCAGCAGCCAAGAAAGCGCGGGGATGGCCTACGAGCAGTACTTC
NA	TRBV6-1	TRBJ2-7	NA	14	CASSENMGAYEQYF	TGTGCCAGCAGTGAAAATATGGGAGCGTACGAGCAGTACTTC
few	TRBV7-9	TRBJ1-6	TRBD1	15	CASSLGGTDNSPLHF	TGTGCCAGCAGCTTAGGGGGGACAGACAATTCACCCCTCCACTTT